This T cell receptor (beta chain) was sequenced in a study of cytomegalovirus exposure and HLA in healthy donors (dated by TCRdb to the late 2010s). Regarding the study in general: According to a later analysis, one platform produced both the 110 or so validation repertoires and the approximately 600 repertoires of the first cohort. The study aimed to test whether cataloging public T cell receptors could reveal signatures of past pathogen exposure. Besides the first cohort of roughly 700 subjects, a separate validation cohort made up of 120 different subjects was used. The study combined high-throughput TCR immunosequencing, statistical association of individual TCRs with disease status, and machine learning to predict cytomegalovirus infection status.

Donors formed part of the validation cohort, which comprised 120 or so subjects and was distinct from the first cohort of several hundred subjects. The germline V gene specifies MDHEN as CDR1 and SYDVKM as CDR2. V is pruned by 4 bases and J by 0 bases, leaving 2 bases of the junction without a gene match. Measured from the cysteine to the phenylalanine, the CDR3 is 15 residues long. Just the 45-base CDR3 DNA is kept, in frame starting at base 1. A note on this clone: What antigen it recognizes has not been identified. No quality values exist for individual bases; no much larger clone is one base distant.

To prepare the library, the immunoSEQ multiplex PCR assay was applied. The paper's processing steps were these. A statistical classification framework was built to diagnose cytomegalovirus status from the catalog of TCR beta chain sequences. Drawn from immuneACCESS, this table holds only the in-frame rearrangements with V and J called that TCRdb kept. Clones are partly lost; checked studies trace under half to an unresolved V gene and leave the rest unexplained. Clone size and the V and J calls come from that table; the DNA yielded D and trimming. The sample includes some 120,000 clones, with about 91% observed a single time. The ten largest clones represent around 1.1% of the sample. Broad study findings and their caveats: The authors suggested that the approach could potentially be generalized to other disease states and immunological phenotypes. In the study, around 150 TCR beta chains were listed as associated with cytomegalovirus. A few of the identified cytomegalovirus-associated TCR beta chains were confirmed in vitro to be specific for cytomegalovirus antigens. The validation cohort had no HLA typing available for a later analysis, so co-occurrence within that cohort was assessed over all 120 or so repertoires. Cytomegalovirus status was reported to be diagnosed by the classifier with high specificity and sensitivity in both the original and validation cohorts. In a later analysis, TCRs clustered in the first cohort were found to also tend to co-occur in the approximately 110 validation repertoires, with over 90% of cluster scores above 0. While some public TCRs were present in many individuals, most TCR sequences turned up only very rarely across donors.

Rearrangement joined TRBV28 to TRBJ1-3; TRBD1 aligns with 8 central bases. The sequence came from a woman aged 18-29 years in good health and CMV-seronegative. Material: PBMCs. CDR3 loop: CASSWDRSSGNTIYF. The bases are TGTGCCAGCAGTTGGGACAGGTCCTCTGGAAACACCATATATTTT. Reference TRBV28 and TRBJ1-3 genes cover what lies past the CDR3, so the full variable domain is DVKVTQSSRYLVKRTGEKVFLECVQDMDHENMFWYRQDPGLGLRLIYFSYDVKMKEKGDIPEGYSVSREKKERFSLILESASTNQTSMYLCASSWDRSSGNTIYFGEGSWLTVV.